These 29 T cell receptor beta chains were all obtained from the same sample, sequenced in a study of regulatory T cells in long-lasting Graves disease (dated by TCRdb to the early 2020s). The protocol used for the library was multiplex PCR. TCRdb records Illumina HiSeq 4000 as the sequencer. TCR beta libraries were built with iRepertoire HTBI primers and Arm-PCR amplification of CDR3 regions. Clones were called with MiXCR by TCRdb after fastp trimmed the public reads at Q25, and only in-frame beta chains were retained. Every CDR3 protein is listed once, alongside the most common genes and DNA of its rows. This sample has about 620,000 distinct CDR3 sequences in its table, and 16% of those were observed once. The ten most abundant clones make up about 20% of the sample. This specimen's time point label, interpreted: newly diagnosed GD, antithyroid drugs for less than 3 months. RNA was extracted from PBMCs in TRIzol for both TCR sequencing and RNA sequencing.

These data also featured in a second study, about T cells in Graves' hyperthyroidism and ophthalmopathy.

The source material was peripheral blood mononuclear cells (PBMCs), sampled at new diagnosis, from a patient treated with antithyroid drugs. Receptors originate from a woman younger than 45 with Graves disease. Donor details come from another sample of the same person, matched by shared clones.

The sample holds many counts of this clonotype. The rearrangement links TRBV6-1 to TRBJ1-6; D may be TRBD1 (6 bases). The V end was cut by 6 bases, the J end by 0 bases, with 12 bases between. CDR1 MNHNS and CDR2 SASEGT come from the germline V gene. The CDR3 has 16 amino acids. The CDR3 sequence is CASSGTDSSYNSPLHF. Here the CDR3 DNA reads TGTGCCAGCAGCGGTACGGACAGCTCCTATAATTCACCCCTCCACTTT.

This clonotype was counted between two and nine times. The rearrangement joins TRBV2 to TRBJ2-3; 14 positions agree with TRBD2. With V trimmed by 4 bases and J by 8 bases, 2 bases remained unmatched. The CDR3 spans 14 residues. CDR1 and CDR2 (germline): SNHLY, FYNNEI. The CDR3 DNA reads TGTGCCAGCAGTGCCGGACTAGCGGGAGGTACGCAGTATTTT. Translation: CASSAGLAGGTQYF. Together with reference TRBV2 and TRBJ2-3, the CDR3 gives the full variable domain: EPEVTQTPSHQVTQMGQEVILRCVPISNHLYFYWYRQILGQKVEFLVSFYNNEISEKSEIFDDQFSVERPDGSNFTLKIRSTKLEDSAMYFCASSAGLAGGTQYFGPGTRLTVL.

In regard to this clonotype: A read error may be the cause here, since a much bigger clone is one base away. The CDR3 reads CASRLSREQYF. As DNA, the CDR3 is TGTGCCAGCCGACTTTCAAGGGAGCAGTACTTC. The chain has TRBV2 and TRBJ2-7, with D hard to call. V was cut by 8 bases and J by 7 bases, with 12 bases left in between. The CDR3 has 11 residues. Germline V CDR1 and CDR2: SNHLY, FYNNEI.

This clonotype was seen only a few times. The CDR3 reads CASPLGDRAYKGEAFF. The DNA for the CDR3 is TGTGCCAGTCCCTTGGGGGACAGGGCCTATAAAGGTGAAGCTTTCTTT. The genes are TRBV19 and TRBJ1-1, with 9 nucleotides matching TRBD1. Per the germline V gene, CDR1 is LNHDA and CDR2 is SQIVND (reference sequence). With 8 bases clipped from V and 7 bases from J, the junction kept 17 bases outside the gene matches. CDR3 length: 16 amino acids.

The chain employs TRBV7-2 and TRBJ2-1; 7 positions match TRBD1. From germline, CDR1 is SGHTA and CDR2 FQGNSA. The CDR3 is 16 amino acids. The trim removed 5 bases at V and 1 base at J, leaving 8 bases unmatched. CDR3 sequence reads: CASSPRGDRSYNEQFF. Written as DNA, the CDR3 is TGTGCCAGCAGCCCGCGTGGGGACAGATCCTACAATGAGCAGTTCTTC.

This clonotype has at least ten counts. The genes are TRBV5-5 and TRBJ2-1; TRBD1 is a possible D gene (5 bases). The germline V gene has CDR1 SGHKS and CDR2 YYEKEE (reference sequence). This CDR3 comprises 12 residues. Deletions cut 7 bases from V and 7 bases from J, with 12 bases between. The CDR3 protein is CASGQGGNEQFF. The CDR3 DNA follows: TGTGCCAGCGGGCAGGGCGGTAATGAGCAGTTCTTC.

This clonotype was seen ten or more times. The rearrangement uses TRBV27 and TRBJ2-1; 7 bases map to TRBD1. The CDR3 extends over 14 amino acids. Germline-derived CDR1 and CDR2 are MNHEY and SMNVEV (reference sequence). After removal of 6 bases from V and 2 bases from J, the junction contained 4 bases not matched to a gene. CDR3 DNA: TGTGCCAGCAGACCAAGGGGGCCCTACAATGAGCAGTTCTTC. Protein product: CASRPRGPYNEQFF.

The chain carries TRBV20-1 and TRBJ2-1, with D tentatively TRBD2 (6 bases). The V gene's germline CDR1 is DFQATT and CDR2 SNEGSKA (reference sequence). The CDR3 covers 14 residues. The ends were cut back, 3 bases at V and 3 bases at J, with 12 bases in the middle. The CDR3 DNA follows: TGCAGTGCTAGGGACCGGGACTTCTACAATGAGCAGTTCTTC. Protein product: CSARDRDFYNEQFF.

In this sample, this clonotype turned up many times. J is TRBJ1-5 and V is TRBV28, with a weak D call TRBD1 (6 bases). V was cut by 4 bases and J by 9 bases, with 22 bases left in between. Per germline, CDR1 MDHEN and CDR2 SYDVKM. The CDR3 consists of 16 residues. CDR3 amino acids: CASSSRGGLSFSPQHF. The DNA for the CDR3 is TGTGCCAGCAGTTCGAGGGGGGGGCTCTCGTTTTCGCCCCAGCATTTT.

This clonotype was found many times. The chain uses TRBV2 and TRBJ2-1, with D maybe TRBD2 (6 bases). The V end was cut by 2 bases, the J end by 10 bases, with 15 bases between. The length of the CDR3 is 14 residues. The V gene's germline CDR1 is SNHLY and CDR2 FYNNEI. This CDR3 reads CASSEYTSPGEQFF. The CDR3 DNA reads TGTGCCAGCAGTGAATATACTAGCCCCGGAGAGCAGTTCTTC.

This clonotype occurred many times. V gene TRBV27 combines with J gene TRBJ1-5; D not certain. There are 16 residues in the CDR3. Germline V CDR1 and CDR2: MNHEY, SMNVEV (reference sequence). V was clipped by 5 bases and J by 4 bases, with 18 bases between them. As DNA, the CDR3 is TGTGCCAGCAGTCCCCAGTCCGGGGTACTTAATCAGCCCCAGCATTTT. This sequence encodes CASSPQSGVLNQPQHF.

This clonotype has ten or more counts. The chain couples TRBV12-3 or TRBV12-4 to TRBJ2-7; D may be TRBD1 or TRBD2 (5 bases each). V gave up 4 bases and J gave up 6 bases, with 19 bases separating them. The CDR3 is 15 amino acids. CDR3 loop: CASSSPGRTVPEQYF. CDR3 in DNA: TGTGCCAGCAGTTCTCCGGGACGGACGGTCCCCGAGCAGTACTTC.

J is TRBJ2-1 and V is TRBV3-1, with TRBD2 matching over 7 bases. J gave up 7 bases and V 1 base, and 10 bases lay outside the gene matches. The germline V gene has CDR1 LGHDT and CDR2 YNNKEL (reference sequence). The CDR3 loop spans 16 amino acids. CDR3 sequence: CASSQVILAGVNEQFF. CDR3 nucleotides: TGTGCCAGCAGCCAAGTTATTCTCGCGGGAGTAAATGAGCAGTTCTTC.

The chain uses TRBV19 and TRBJ1-3; possible D gene TRBD1, 6 bases. V was shortened by 8 bases and J by 0 bases, with 20 bases between the two germline ends. The CDR3 runs to 17 residues. Germline CDR1 is LNHDA and CDR2 is SQIVND (reference sequence). CDR3 coding DNA: TGTGCCAGTTCCGACAGGTTCACTCCCATCTCTGGAAACACCATATATTTT. This translates into CASSDRFTPISGNTIYF.

This clonotype has at least ten counts. This sequence joins TRBV12-3 or TRBV12-4 and TRBJ1-1; D gene uncertain. Trimming left V 10 bases short and J 6 bases short, with 18 bases between. The CDR3 length is 13 residues. The CDR3 DNA follows: TGTGCCATCCAGCGGGAGGGTTGGTCTGAAGCTTTCTTT. This sequence encodes CAIQREGWSEAFF.

This clonotype was counted only a few times. The V call is TRBV7-6, the J call TRBJ1-2; D call uncertain. The CDR3 is 13 amino acids. From germline, CDR1 is SGHVS and CDR2 FNYEAQ. Trimming removed 2 bases at V and 8 bases at J, with 12 bases between. CDR3 region: CASSLSPQLGYTF. CDR3 in DNA: TGTGCCAGCAGCTTATCCCCCCAACTCGGCTACACCTTC.

The chain joins TRBV7-9 to TRBJ2-4; TRBD2 might be the D (6 bases). The CDR3 covers 15 residues. V was clipped by 1 base and J by 2 bases, with 9 bases between them. CDR1 and CDR2 from the germline V gene are SEHNR and FQNEAQ (reference sequence). The DNA for the CDR3 is TGTGCCAGCAGCTTAGAACTAGCAACCAAAAACATTCAGTACTTC. The encoded protein is CASSLELATKNIQYF. Drawing the rest from reference TRBV7-9 and TRBJ2-4, the complete variable domain is DTGVSQNPRHKITKRGQNVTFRCDPISEHNRLYWYRQTLGQGPEFLTYFQNEAQLEKSRLLSDRFSAERPKGSFSTLEIQRTEQGDSAMYLCASSLELATKNIQYFGAGTRLSVL.

This clonotype was found a few times. The gene calls are TRBV30 and TRBJ1-5, with no clear D. This CDR3 spans 16 amino acids. Trimming removed 1 base from V and 2 bases from J, with 15 bases in between. Germline CDR1 is GTSNPN and CDR2 is SVGIG (reference sequence). As DNA, the CDR3 is TGTGCCTGGAGTGATTTTGCAGGTATCGGCAATCAGCCCCAGCATTTT. Residues: CAWSDFAGIGNQPQHF.

The sample holds many counts of this clonotype. The chain links TRBV24-1 to TRBJ2-5, with TRBD2 as a possible D gene (5 bases). From germline, CDR1 is KGHDR and CDR2 SFDVKD. V dropped 7 bases and J dropped 5 bases, with 13 bases sitting between them. The CDR3 runs 13 residues. CDR3 loop: CATRPSGEETQYF. In nucleotides, the CDR3 is TGTGCCACCAGACCGTCTGGGGAGGAGACCCAGTACTTC.

The V and J genes are TRBV5-6 and TRBJ1-1; TRBD1 agrees at 9 bases. J lost 5 bases, V lost 4 bases, and 6 bases had no gene match. The germline CDR1 and CDR2 sequences are SGHDT and YYEEEE. This CDR3 is 14 amino acids long. CDR3 region: CASSVRDRETEAFF. The CDR3 bases are TGTGCCAGCAGCGTCCGGGACAGGGAGACTGAAGCTTTCTTT.

This clonotype was seen more than once but under ten times. The gene calls are TRBV28 and TRBJ2-7, with 8 bases aligning to TRBD1. Germline CDR1 reads MDHEN; CDR2 reads SYDVKM. Trimming took 5 bases from V and 9 from J; bases not matched to a gene: 9. This CDR3 has 13 residues. The CDR3 nucleotides are TGTGCCAGCAGTGGGACAGGAATCCCCAGGCAGTACTTC. This codes for CASSGTGIPRQYF.

V usage is TRBV27 and J usage is TRBJ2-1; 11 bases match TRBD1. The CDR3 totals 14 residues. CDR1 MNHEY and CDR2 SMNVEV come from the germline V gene (reference sequence). With V trimmed by 2 bases and J by 10 bases, 4 bases remained unmatched. The CDR3 DNA reads as TGTGCCAGCAGTTTAGGACAGGGGGCCTTGGAGCAGTTCTTC. Its translation is CASSLGQGALEQFF.

This clonotype was observed at least ten times. This sequence joins TRBV5-1 and TRBJ2-7; D unclear. The V end lost 0 bases, the J end lost 5 bases, and 12 bases lay between the germline ends. The CDR3 runs 14 residues. Germline lookup yields CDR1 SGHRS and CDR2 YFSETQ. DNA of the CDR3: TGCGCCAGCAGCTTGGGTCGATTGGGCGACGAGCAGTACTTC. This gives the protein CASSLGRLGDEQYF.

There are a few counts of this clonotype. The chain is built from TRBV20-1 and TRBJ1-5; D is ambiguous. CDR3 size: 16 residues. The germline gives CDR1 DFQATT, CDR2 SNEGSKA (reference sequence). Trimming stripped 3 bases from V and 0 bases from J, with 15 bases between. CDR3 in amino acids: CSASRVFGSSNQPQHF. CDR3 nucleotide sequence: TGCAGTGCTAGTAGGGTATTCGGATCTAGCAATCAGCCCCAGCATTTT.

This clonotype was detected ten times or more. The chain couples TRBV2 to TRBJ2-7, with 9 bases identical to TRBD1. Germline CDR1 reads SNHLY; CDR2 reads FYNNEI. CDR3 length: 15 residues. V shed 4 bases, J shed 3 bases, and the junction held 7 bases outside the gene matches. The CDR3 here is CASSGGTGNGYEQYF. The CDR3 DNA reads TGTGCCAGCAGTGGTGGGACAGGGAATGGCTACGAGCAGTACTTC.

This clonotype came up many times. The chain links TRBV3-1 to TRBJ2-5; the D is unclear. Germline V gene lookup returns CDR1 LGHDT and CDR2 YNNKEL (reference sequence). The CDR3 contains 13 residues. Trimming pared 1 base from V and 7 bases from J, leaving 10 bases between. The CDR3 DNA is TGTGCCAGCAGCCAAGCGGAAGGGTGGACCCAGTACTTC. This translates into CASSQAEGWTQYF.

The chain links TRBV20-1 to TRBJ1-4, with D unclear. The CDR3 has 12 residues. Germline-derived CDR1 and CDR2 are DFQATT and SNEGSKA (reference sequence). The V end lost 4 bases, the J end lost 13 bases, and 16 bases lay between the germline ends. Here the CDR3 reads CSAIQALKGLFF. DNA for the CDR3: TGCAGTGCTATTCAGGCCCTGAAGGGACTGTTTTTT.

Only a few counts were recorded for this clonotype. The CDR3 sequence is CASSHRTVYSNQPQHF. In nucleotides, the CDR3 is TGTGCCAGTAGTCACCGGACAGTTTATAGCAATCAGCCCCAGCATTTT. The V call is TRBV19, the J call TRBJ1-5, with D perhaps matching TRBD1 (6 bases). The CDR3 sequence is 16 residues long. Germline assignment: CDR1 LNHDA and CDR2 SQIVND (reference sequence). The germline V and J ends were trimmed by 5 bases and 0 bases, with 14 bases remaining between them.

This clonotype came up many times. The rearrangement uses TRBV27 and TRBJ1-6; 9 bases align to TRBD1. There are 14 residues in the CDR3. CDR1 and CDR2 from the germline V gene are MNHEY and SMNVEV (reference sequence). V gave up 3 bases and J gave up 10 bases; unmatched junction bases: 4. The CDR3 region has the DNA TGTGCCAGCAGTTTTTGGACAGGGGAATCACCCCTCCACTTT. Amino acids: CASSFWTGESPLHF.